The sequence of this T cell receptor (beta chain) was determined in a study of OX40 agonist ivuxolimab in advanced cancers. At the level of the study: Six ivuxolimab dose levels, 0.01 to 10 mg/kg, were given intravenously every 2 weeks. Findings and limits, study-wide: Also present in some nonresponders was a low level of normalized T-cell clonal expansion.

Profiled with immunoSEQ multiplex PCR; TCRdb holds only in-frame clones, not every one. The sample has roughly 60,000 clones; roughly 89% are singletons. For this clone: Antigen: not known.

Systemic immunosuppression or a history of autoimmune disease excluded patients. The investigators sampled blood at baseline, at cycle 4 day 1, and at cycle 7 day 1. The sample here was CD4+ or CD8+ T cells sorted from blood, taken in a trial of the OX40 agonist ivuxolimab. The sequence derives from an adult with an advanced solid tumor such as melanoma, head and neck, liver or kidney cancer.

This CDR3 reads CASSLAGTDTQYF. CDR3 sequence (DNA): TGTGCCAGCAGCTTAGCTGGCACAGATACGCAGTATTTT. V is TRBV11-2 and J is TRBJ2-3; D ambiguous. Germline V gene data show CDR1 as SGHAT and CDR2 as FQNNGV. The CDR3 runs to 13 residues. V lost 1 base and J lost 1, with 3 bases in between.